The 32 T cell receptor beta chains below were found in one sample sequenced in a study of blood T cell repertoires in COVID-19. Some clones are missing from TCRdb's copy, which holds only in-frame ones; the method was immunoSEQ multiplex PCR. The sample comprises approximately 130,000 clones, roughly four fifths of which are singletons, and over 15% rests with the top ten. Sequenced sample: PBMCs or T cells enriched from blood (not recorded which). Receptors were obtained from a man aged 25-45 years who had recovered from COVID-19.

The chain employs TRBV5-1 and TRBJ1-4; D is undetermined. Per the germline V gene, CDR1 is SGHRS and CDR2 is YFSETQ. V dropped 4 bases and J dropped 6 bases, with 13 bases sitting between them. This CDR3 region has 14 residues. The CDR3 sequence: CASSLGEPDEKLFF. The CDR3 region has the DNA TGCGCCAGCAGCCTCGGAGAGCCTGATGAAAAACTGTTTTTT.

The chain employs TRBV2 and TRBJ2-1, with 7 bases matching TRBD2. The CDR3 runs 16 residues. Germline V gene lookup returns CDR1 SNHLY and CDR2 FYNNEI. V shed 6 bases and J 0 bases; nucleotides not matched to a gene: 8. The CDR3 DNA reads as TGTGCCAGCAGAGCCCGGACTAGAAGCTCCTACAATGAGCAGTTCTTC. Its protein product is CASRARTRSSYNEQFF.

The chain is built from TRBV3-1 (or the pseudogene TRBV3-2) and TRBJ1-1, with a weak D call TRBD1 (5 bases). The CDR3 is 14 residues long. Germline-derived CDR1 and CDR2 are LGHDT and YNNKEL (reference sequence). V was clipped by 4 bases and J by 4 bases, with 13 bases between them. The CDR3 protein is CASSPSGGITEAFF. CDR3 sequence (DNA): TGTGCCAGCAGCCCATCGGGGGGAATCACTGAAGCTTTCTTT.

The chain links TRBV19 to TRBJ2-3; 12 bases are shared with TRBD2. V gave up 1 base and J gave up 1 base; unmatched junction bases: 3. Germline assignment: CDR1 LNHDA and CDR2 SQIVND (reference sequence). CDR3 length equals 17 residues. The CDR3 DNA sequence: TGTGCCAGTAGTATAGGACTAGCGGGGGCCCGCACAGATACGCAGTATTTT. Protein product: CASSIGLAGARTDTQYF.

The V and J genes are TRBV6-5 and TRBJ2-7; perhaps TRBD2 as D (5 bases). Trimming cost V 6 bases and J 0 bases, with 9 bases left between them. Looked up from germline, CDR1 is MNHEY and CDR2 is SVGAGI. The CDR3 totals 13 residues. The CDR3 sequence is CASRDSYSYEQYF. CDR3 coding DNA: TGTGCCAGCAGGGACTCATACTCCTACGAGCAGTACTTC.

The V and J genes are TRBV19 and TRBJ1-1, with 9 bases lining up with TRBD1. Germline assignment: CDR1 LNHDA and CDR2 SQIVND (reference sequence). This CDR3 is 17 amino acids long. After removal of 6 bases from V and 4 bases from J, the junction contained 15 bases not matched to a gene. CDR3 coding DNA: TGTGCCAGTAGCTTGACAGCCGGGACAGGGATGGGCACTGAAGCTTTCTTT. This sequence encodes CASSLTAGTGMGTEAFF.

The chain combines TRBV6-5 with TRBJ2-5, with D possibly matching TRBD1 (5 bases). V was cut by 5 bases and J by 4 bases, with 8 bases left in between. CDR1 and CDR2 from the germline V gene are MNHEY and SVGAGI. The CDR3 loop spans 12 amino acids. In DNA form, the CDR3 reads TGTGCCAGCAGTCCAACAGGAGAGACCCAGTACTTC. Translated, it gives CASSPTGETQYF.

This CDR3 is CASSLSSGRGDEQFF. Written as DNA, the CDR3 is TGTGCCAGCAGCTTGAGTAGCGGGAGAGGCGATGAGCAGTTCTTC. The gene calls are TRBV7-9 and TRBJ2-1, with 9 bases lining up with TRBD2. V shed 3 bases and J 8 bases; nucleotides not matched to a gene: 8. Germline V gene lookup returns CDR1 SEHNR and CDR2 FQNEAQ (reference sequence). This CDR3 is built from 15 residues.

V gene TRBV7-9 combines with J gene TRBJ2-3; no reliable D call. V shed 6 bases and J shed 1 base, with 14 bases lying between them. This CDR3 region has 15 residues. Germline lookup yields CDR1 SEHNR and CDR2 FQNEAQ (reference sequence). The CDR3 protein is CASSWSYRGTDTQYF. DNA for the CDR3: TGTGCCAGCAGTTGGAGCTACCGGGGCACAGATACGCAGTATTTT.

The CDR3 nucleotides read TGTGCCAGCTTCACAGGGGGGAACACTGAAGCTTTCTTT. This encodes CASFTGGNTEAFF. The genes are TRBV18 and TRBJ1-1; 8 bases line up with TRBD1. Losses at the gene ends were 7 bases for V and 1 base for J; bases not matched to a gene: 2. This CDR3 has 13 amino acids. Germline lookup yields CDR1 KGHSH and CDR2 LQKENI. The full variable domain, with the rest looked up from reference TRBV18 and TRBJ1-1, is NAGVMQNPRHLVRRRGQEARLRCSPMKGHSHVYWYRQLPEEGLKFMVYLQKENIIDESGMPKERFSAEFPKEGPSILRIQQVVRGDSAAYFCASFTGGNTEAFFGQGTRLTVV.

Concerning this clone: An end of the junction differs from the germline gene, which may be a read error. The V gene is TRBV10-3, the J gene TRBJ2-1, with TRBD1 matching 8 bases. Germline V gene data show CDR1 as ENHRY and CDR2 as SYGVKD. The CDR3 runs to 17 residues. The CDR3 sequence is CAISGDGQGAAFIGQFF. The CDR3 DNA reads TGTGCCATTAGTGGGGATGGGCAGGGGGCCGCATTTATTGGGCAGTTCTTC.

The rearrangement links TRBV12-3 or TRBV12-4 to TRBJ2-2; no reliable D call. The CDR3 loop spans 13 amino acids. V was clipped by 3 bases and J by 5 bases, with 7 bases between them. CDR3 nucleotides: TGTGCCAGCAGTTTCGTTCAGACCGGGGAGCTGTTTTTT. This translates into CASSFVQTGELFF.

This clone came up a few times. The CDR3 here is CSVAQGLNTEAFF. CDR3 DNA: TGCAGCGTTGCCCAGGGATTGAACACTGAAGCTTTCTTT. The chain uses TRBV29-1 and TRBJ1-1; perhaps TRBD1 as D (5 bases). V dropped 4 bases and J dropped 0 bases, with 9 bases sitting between them. The CDR3 sequence is 13 residues long. The germline gives CDR1 SQVTM, CDR2 ANQGSEA.

The chain recombines TRBV18 with TRBJ1-4; D not resolved. V shed 0 bases and J shed 4 bases, with 3 bases lying between them. Per the germline V gene, CDR1 is KGHSH and CDR2 is LQKENI. The length of the CDR3 is 13 residues. CDR3: CASSPPSNEKLFF. The CDR3 DNA reads as TGTGCCAGCTCACCACCCAGTAATGAAAAACTGTTTTTT.

This clone appeared a few times. The gene calls are TRBV29-1 and TRBJ1-4, with D hard to call. CDR3 length: 12 residues. Trimming took off 6 bases at V and 8 bases at J, with 13 bases between the two ends. The germline V gene encodes CDR1 SQVTM and CDR2 ANQGSEA. CDR3 sequence: CSVAGLAEKLFF. The CDR3 coding sequence is TGCAGCGTCGCTGGGTTAGCCGAAAAACTGTTTTTT. The entire variable domain, with the rest obtained from reference TRBV29-1 and TRBJ1-4, is as follows: SAVISQKPSRDICQRGTSLTIQCQVDSQVTMMFWYRQQPGQSLTLIATANQGSEATYESGFVIDKFPISRPNLTFSTLTVSNMSPEDSSIYLCSVAGLAEKLFFGSGTQLSVL.

V usage is TRBV7-8 and J usage is TRBJ2-4, with D possibly matching TRBD1 (6 bases). CDR1 and CDR2 (germline): SGHVS, FQNEAQ. This CDR3 is built from 16 residues. V was pared by 5 bases and J by 0 bases, with 14 bases between. The CDR3 region has the DNA TGTGCCAGCAGCCCTGGACAGACTTTAGCCAAAAACATTCAGTACTTC. Translation: CASSPGQTLAKNIQYF.

The sample holds a few counts of this clone. This chain joins TRBV5-4 and TRBJ1-2; tentative D call: TRBD1 (5 bases). V was pared by 1 base and J by 1 base, with 8 bases between. CDR3 length: 14 residues. Germline CDR1 and CDR2: SGHNT and YYREEE (reference sequence). Here the CDR3 reads CASSLTGFNYGYTF. The CDR3 DNA reads as TGTGCCAGCAGCTTGACAGGATTTAACTATGGCTACACCTTC.

The V and J genes are TRBV10-2 and TRBJ2-3, with 9 bases lining up with TRBD1. This CDR3 contains 18 residues. V was pared by 7 bases and J by 4 bases, with 18 bases of the junction left unmatched. Germline-derived CDR1 and CDR2 are WSHSY and SAAADI. CDR3 nucleotide sequence: TGCGCCAGCACGCCCAGCTCAGTCGGACAGGGGTTGCCAGATACGCAGTATTTT. It codes for CASTPSSVGQGLPDTQYF.

The V gene is TRBV13, the J gene TRBJ2-7, with D possibly TRBD2 on 6 matching bases. The CDR3 has 15 residues. Trimming pared 7 bases from V and 2 bases from J, leaving 18 bases between. Germline V gene sequence: CDR1 PRHDT, CDR2 FYEKMQ (reference sequence). The CDR3 reads CASTIGGGNPYEQYF. The CDR3 DNA sequence: TGTGCCAGCACCATCGGAGGCGGGAACCCCTACGAGCAGTACTTC.

The J gene is TRBJ2-7, the V gene TRBV15, with D maybe TRBD2 (5 bases). The V end was cut by 0 bases, the J end by 0 bases, with 9 bases between. The CDR3 is 15 residues long. CDR1 and CDR2 from the germline V gene are LNHNV and YYDKDF (reference sequence). CDR3 sequence reads: CATSREADSSYEQYF. In DNA, the CDR3 is TGTGCCACCAGCAGAGAAGCGGATAGCTCCTACGAGCAGTACTTC.

The chain has TRBV5-1 and TRBJ2-5; D uncertain. The CDR3 contains 13 residues. V lost 3 bases to trimming and J lost 2 bases, with 8 bases between them. Germline CDR1 and CDR2: SGHRS and YFSETQ. CDR3 loop: CASSYQEQETQYF. Written as DNA, the CDR3 is TGCGCCAGCAGCTACCAGGAACAAGAGACCCAGTACTTC.

The V call is TRBV5-8, the J call TRBJ1-1; 10 bases match TRBD1. J lost 5 bases, V lost 4 bases, and 20 bases had no gene match. Germline CDR1 is SGHTS and CDR2 is YDEGEE. The CDR3 is 19 residues long. In DNA form, the CDR3 reads TGTGCCAGCAGCCACCTTAGACAGGGGGCTGTGGTTGATCGGACTGAAGCTTTCTTT. It is translated as CASSHLRQGAVVDRTEAFF.

The rearrangement links TRBV5-1 to TRBJ2-3; TRBD2 matches 11 bases. Trimming at V came to 4 bases and at J to 5 bases, leaving 15 bases not matched to a gene. Germline V gene data show CDR1 as SGHRS and CDR2 as YFSETQ. The CDR3 is 18 amino acids. In DNA, the CDR3 is TGCGCCAGCAGCCCCCGGCTGAGTAGCGGGGGGGCGAAAGATACGCAGTATTTT. Encoded protein: CASSPRLSSGGAKDTQYF.

The chain joins TRBV6-5 to TRBJ2-2; possibly TRBD1 for D (5 bases). Germline V gene lookup returns CDR1 MNHEY and CDR2 SVGAGI. CDR3 length: 14 amino acids. Trimming left V 11 bases short and J 2 bases short, with 15 bases between. The CDR3: CAAVMGRNTGELFF. Written as DNA, the CDR3 is TGTGCCGCCGTCATGGGGCGAAACACCGGGGAGCTGTTTTTT.

This clone was observed a handful of times. The gene calls are TRBV19 and TRBJ2-7; D possibly corresponds to TRBD2 (5 bases). Germline assignment: CDR1 LNHDA and CDR2 SQIVND (reference sequence). The CDR3 has 13 residues. V shed 10 bases and J shed 7 bases, with 20 bases lying between them. CDR3 sequence reads: CATSPGMNGEQYF. The CDR3 bases are TGTGCCACTTCCCCGGGAATGAATGGGGAGCAGTACTTC.

The V call is TRBV3-1 (or the pseudogene TRBV3-2), the J call TRBJ1-5, with no clear D. Per the germline V gene, CDR1 is LGHDT and CDR2 is YNNKEL (reference sequence). The CDR3 is made up of 15 amino acids. The ends were cut back, 4 bases at V and 1 base at J, with 11 bases in the middle. CDR3 in DNA: TGTGCCAGCAGCCCCGGGGTTGTCAGCAATCAGCCCCAGCATTTT. It specifies CASSPGVVSNQPQHF.

This clone appeared a few times. The gene calls are TRBV9 and TRBJ2-7; 11 nucleotides agree with TRBD2. Trimming removed 2 bases from V and 6 bases from J; junction bases left unmatched: 7. The CDR3 is 15 residues long. Germline-derived CDR1 and CDR2 are SGDLS and YYNGEE. DNA of the CDR3: TGTGCCAGCAGCGTCTTAGCGGGAGGGGAAAGCGAGCAGTACTTC. It codes for CASSVLAGGESEQYF.

The V call is TRBV5-4, the J call TRBJ1-1; unclear D gene. CDR3 length: 14 amino acids. The germline V gene has CDR1 SGHNT and CDR2 YYREEE (reference sequence). The V end was cut by 1 base, the J end by 0 bases, with 7 bases between. CDR3: CASSLFQVNTEAFF. The CDR3 coding sequence is TGTGCCAGCAGCTTGTTCCAGGTGAACACTGAAGCTTTCTTT.

The V and J genes are TRBV4-1 and TRBJ1-3, with D perhaps matching TRBD1 (5 bases). Germline V CDR1 and CDR2: MGHRA, YSYEKL. Trimming removed 1 base from V and 8 bases from J, with 12 bases in between. The CDR3 loop spans 14 amino acids. The CDR3 here is CASSQVQGPDTIYF. The CDR3 coding sequence is TGCGCCAGCAGCCAAGTGCAGGGCCCGGACACCATATATTTT.

This clone was counted a single time. This chain links TRBV6-1 with TRBJ2-1; TRBD2 matches 10 bases. The J segment lost 0 bases and the V segment lost 4 bases, leaving 6 bases of the junction unmatched. This CDR3 is built from 17 residues. Germline assignment: CDR1 MNHNS and CDR2 SASEGT. The DNA of the CDR3 is TGTGCCAGCAGTGCTTCTAGCGGGGGCCGCTCCTACAATGAGCAGTTCTTC. This translates into CASSASSGGRSYNEQFF.

V and J are TRBV19 and TRBJ1-3; D unclear. V was cut by 5 bases and J by 0 bases, with 11 bases left in between. In germline, CDR1 is LNHDA, CDR2 SQIVND (reference sequence). This CDR3 region has 15 residues. CDR3 sequence: CASSPRLVSGNTIYF. The CDR3 DNA is TGTGCCAGTAGTCCGAGACTGGTCTCTGGAAACACCATATATTTT.

The V and J genes are TRBV5-1 and TRBJ2-3; D unclear. V was shortened by 1 base and J by 2 bases, with 11 bases between the two germline ends. The CDR3 length is 15 residues. Germline V gene lookup returns CDR1 SGHRS and CDR2 YFSETQ. The CDR3 is CASSLRRINTDTQYF. Written as DNA, the CDR3 is TGCGCCAGCAGCTTGAGGCGGATAAACACAGATACGCAGTATTTT.